These 9 T cell receptor beta chains came from one sample sequenced in a study of T cells in localized non-small cell lung cancer. TCRdb's table, derived via immunoSEQ multiplex PCR, lists solely in-frame clones and lacks some. This sample has about 72,000 clones, with roughly four fifths found just once. The sequencing used peripheral blood, collected before any cancer treatment. These receptors all stem from a female donor at least 60 years old with stage I lung adenocarcinoma.

The chain has TRBV11-2 and TRBJ2-7, with D tentatively TRBD2 (6 bases). This CDR3 region has 15 residues. The V and J ends lost 6 bases and 7 bases respectively, with 22 bases between them. Per germline, CDR1 SGHAT and CDR2 FQNNGV. In DNA form, the CDR3 reads TGTGCCAGCAGTCTGGAAGGGCGAGGAGGAGGGGAGCAGTACTTC. Protein: CASSLEGRGGGEQYF.

The chain employs TRBV13 and TRBJ2-7, with 7 bases matching TRBD1. V was clipped by 5 bases and J by 0 bases; unmatched bases: 4. CDR3 size: 14 residues. Germline V CDR1 and CDR2: PRHDT, FYEKMQ (reference sequence). CDR3 bases: TGTGCCAGCAGCCTAAGACAGGGCTCCTACGAGCAGTACTTC. Translated, it gives CASSLRQGSYEQYF.

The rearrangement uses TRBV10-3 and TRBJ2-2, with 8 bases aligning to TRBD1. Losses at the gene ends were 6 bases for V and 0 bases for J; bases not matched to a gene: 6. The CDR3 totals 16 residues. Germline V gene sequence: CDR1 ENHRY, CDR2 SYGVKD. The CDR3 spells CAISDGTGANTGELFF. The CDR3, as DNA: TGTGCCATCAGCGACGGGACAGGCGCGAACACCGGGGAGCTGTTTTTT.

This clone was detected once. This CDR3 is also generated by other DNA sequences in the sample. The chain links TRBV7-3 to TRBJ1-5; D is undetermined. Trimming removed 2 bases at V and 4 bases at J, with 6 bases between. The CDR3 runs 13 residues. Germline values: CDR1 SGHTA, CDR2 FQGTGA. The CDR3 region has the DNA TGTGCCAGCAGCTTATCCAGTAATCAGCCCCAGCATTTT. It specifies CASSLSSNQPQHF.

The chain is built from TRBV9 and TRBJ1-3; 9 bases align to TRBD1. This CDR3 spans 13 amino acids. Trimming cost V 0 bases and J 8 bases; bases outside gene matches: 0. The germline gives CDR1 SGDLS, CDR2 YYNGEE. CDR3 in DNA: TGTGCCAGCAGCGTAGGGGACAGGGACACCATATATTTT. Its translation is CASSVGDRDTIYF.

The chain couples TRBV10-3 to TRBJ2-5; 9 nucleotides match TRBD2. The germline V gene encodes CDR1 ENHRY and CDR2 SYGVKD. The CDR3 has 16 residues. With 4 bases clipped from V and 5 bases from J, the junction kept 11 bases outside the gene matches. CDR3 amino acids: CAISGDSGLAGETQYF. CDR3 nucleotide sequence: TGTGCCATCAGTGGAGATTCGGGACTAGCTGGGGAGACCCAGTACTTC.

CDR3: CASSSAPANTGELFF. The CDR3 DNA sequence: TGTGCCAGCAGCTCAGCGCCAGCGAACACCGGGGAGCTGTTTTTT. The gene calls are TRBV5-4 and TRBJ2-2; D is unresolved. CDR1 and CDR2 (germline): SGHNT, YYREEE (reference sequence). CDR3 length equals 15 residues. V lost 3 bases and J lost 0, with 9 bases in between.

The chain recombines TRBV13 with TRBJ2-5, with TRBD1 identical over 8 bases. The CDR3 runs to 16 residues. Looked up from germline, CDR1 is PRHDT and CDR2 is FYEKMQ (reference sequence). J was trimmed by 1 base and V by 0 bases; bases with no gene match: 4. The CDR3 nucleotides are TGTGCCAGCAGCTTAGGCGACAGGGGTATCCAAGAGACCCAGTACTTC. Residues: CASSLGDRGIQETQYF.

The chain uses TRBV30 and TRBJ2-3; D unresolved. CDR3 length: 15 residues. The germline V gene encodes CDR1 GTSNPN and CDR2 SVGIG (reference sequence). Trimming stripped 0 bases from V and 4 bases from J, with 14 bases between. The CDR3 DNA follows: TGTGCCTGGAGTGTACAAGCGAAGCAGGCAGATACGCAGTATTTT. Its translation is CAWSVQAKQADTQYF. Looking up the rest from reference TRBV30 and TRBJ2-3 gives the full variable domain: SQTIHQWPATLVQPVGSPLSLECTVEGTSNPNLYWYRQAAGRGLQLLFYSVGIGQISSEVPQNLSASRPQDRQFILSSKKLLLSDSGFYLCAWSVQAKQADTQYFGPGTRLTVL.